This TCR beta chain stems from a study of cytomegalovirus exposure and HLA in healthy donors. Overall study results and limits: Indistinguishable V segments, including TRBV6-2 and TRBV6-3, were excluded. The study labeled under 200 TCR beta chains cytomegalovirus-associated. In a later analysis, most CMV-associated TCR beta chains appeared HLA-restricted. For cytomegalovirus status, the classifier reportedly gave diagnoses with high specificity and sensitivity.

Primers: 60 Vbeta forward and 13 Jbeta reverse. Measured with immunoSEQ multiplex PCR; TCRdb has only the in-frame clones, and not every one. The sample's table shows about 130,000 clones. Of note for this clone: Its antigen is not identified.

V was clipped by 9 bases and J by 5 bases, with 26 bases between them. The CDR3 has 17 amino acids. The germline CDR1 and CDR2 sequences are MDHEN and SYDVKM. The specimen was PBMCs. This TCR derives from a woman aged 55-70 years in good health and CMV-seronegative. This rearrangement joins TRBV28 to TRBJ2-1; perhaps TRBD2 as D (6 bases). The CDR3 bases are TGTGCCAGTCGTTCTGCCGGGTTGGGCGGGGAGAACAATGAGCAGTTCTTC. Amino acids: CASRSAGLGGENNEQFF.